In its sample, the clone carrying this T cell receptor beta chain was seen a few times. Antigen specificity is unknown. No DNA is shown, since the ends of the CDR3 on it are uncertain; the CDR3 is the one TCRdb lists. These data originate in a study of human T cells and chemical hapten exposure. Findings of the study overall: The number of TCRs over 1 in 1000 frequency stayed unchanged after DPC.

TCRdb re-called the RACE reads with MiXCR, one entry per CDR3 protein. The sample holds fewer than 130,000 distinct CDR3 sequences, around 10% seen once. Time point indicated: patch test 1, 2 weeks after DPC sensitization. This sample's treatment: therapeutic diphenylcyclopropenone sensitization with weekly scalp DPC. Those who donated were patients with alopecia, 18 to 70 years of age, and suitable for DPC. The CDR3 is made up of 12 amino acids, end residues included. Germline loops: CDR1 WNHNN, CDR2 SYGVQD (reference sequence). The sample consisted of whole blood, taken in connection with sensitization to the hapten diphenylcyclopropenone (DPC). The rearrangement joins TRBV10-1 to TRBJ2-2; TRBD1, the table's D call, was not compared with the DNA. The receptor was derived from a woman aged 35 to 49 with alopecia areata. Some clones in this sample may be carry-over from other donors' samples. The CDR3 region is CASSGAPGSCFF.